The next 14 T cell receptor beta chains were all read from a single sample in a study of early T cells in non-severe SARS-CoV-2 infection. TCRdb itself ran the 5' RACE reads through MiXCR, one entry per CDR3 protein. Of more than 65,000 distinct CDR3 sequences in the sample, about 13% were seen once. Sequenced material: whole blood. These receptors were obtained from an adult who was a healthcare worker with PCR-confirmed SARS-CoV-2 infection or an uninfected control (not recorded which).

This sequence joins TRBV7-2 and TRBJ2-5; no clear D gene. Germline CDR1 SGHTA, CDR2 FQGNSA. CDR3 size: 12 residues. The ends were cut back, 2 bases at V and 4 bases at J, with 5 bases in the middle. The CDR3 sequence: CASSLYPETQYF. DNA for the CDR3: TGTGCCAGCAGCTTATATCCAGAGACCCAGTACTTC. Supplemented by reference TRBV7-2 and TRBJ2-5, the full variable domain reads GAGVSQSPSNKVTEKGKDVELRCDPISGHTALYWYRQSLGQGLEFLIYFQGNSAPDKSGLPSDRFSAERTGGSVSTLTIQRTQQEDSAVYLCASSLYPETQYFGPGTRLLVL.

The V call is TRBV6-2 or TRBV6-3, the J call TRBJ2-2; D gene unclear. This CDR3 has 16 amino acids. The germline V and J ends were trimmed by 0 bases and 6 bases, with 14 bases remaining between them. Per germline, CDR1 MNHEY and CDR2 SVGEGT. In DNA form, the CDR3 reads TGTGCCAGCAGTTACTCCCCCTTGAAGGGTGCCGGGGAGCTGTTTTTT. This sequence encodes CASSYSPLKGAGELFF.

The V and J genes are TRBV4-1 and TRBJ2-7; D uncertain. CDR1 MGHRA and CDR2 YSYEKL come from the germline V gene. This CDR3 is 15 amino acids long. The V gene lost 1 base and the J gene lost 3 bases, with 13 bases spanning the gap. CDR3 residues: CASSQVIDNLYEQYF. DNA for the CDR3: TGCGCCAGCAGCCAAGTAATCGACAACCTCTACGAGCAGTACTTC.

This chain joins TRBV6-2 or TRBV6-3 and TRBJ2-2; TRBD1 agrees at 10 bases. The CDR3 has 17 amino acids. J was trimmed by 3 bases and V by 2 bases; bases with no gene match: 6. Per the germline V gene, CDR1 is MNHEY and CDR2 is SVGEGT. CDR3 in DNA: TGTGCCAGCAGTTACCTTACGACAGGGGGCTACACCGGGGAGCTGTTTTTT. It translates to CASSYLTTGGYTGELFF.

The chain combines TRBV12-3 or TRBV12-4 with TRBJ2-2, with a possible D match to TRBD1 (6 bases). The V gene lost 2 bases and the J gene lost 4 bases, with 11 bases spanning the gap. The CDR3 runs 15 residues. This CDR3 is CASSLSGGPTGELFF. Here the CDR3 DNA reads TGTGCCAGCAGTTTAAGTGGGGGCCCCACCGGGGAGCTGTTTTTT.

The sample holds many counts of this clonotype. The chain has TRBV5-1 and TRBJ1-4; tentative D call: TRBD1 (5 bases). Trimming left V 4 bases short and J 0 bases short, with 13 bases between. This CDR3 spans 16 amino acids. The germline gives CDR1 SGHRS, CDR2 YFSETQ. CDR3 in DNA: TGCGCCAGCAGCCCGGGACCAATTGCAACTAATGAAAAACTGTTTTTT. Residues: CASSPGPIATNEKLFF.

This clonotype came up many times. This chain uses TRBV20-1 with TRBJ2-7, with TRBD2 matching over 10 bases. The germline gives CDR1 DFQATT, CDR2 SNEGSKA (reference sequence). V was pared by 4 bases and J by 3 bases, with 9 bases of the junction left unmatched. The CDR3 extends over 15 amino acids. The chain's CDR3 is CSAIGLADIYYEQYF. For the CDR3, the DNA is TGCAGTGCTATCGGACTAGCGGACATATACTACGAGCAGTACTTC.

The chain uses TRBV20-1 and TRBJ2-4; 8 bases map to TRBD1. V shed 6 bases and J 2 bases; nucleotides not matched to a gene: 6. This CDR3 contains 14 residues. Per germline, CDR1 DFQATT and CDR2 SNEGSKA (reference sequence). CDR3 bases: TGCAGTGCCCGAAGACAGGGGCCCAAAAACATTCAGTACTTC. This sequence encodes CSARRQGPKNIQYF.

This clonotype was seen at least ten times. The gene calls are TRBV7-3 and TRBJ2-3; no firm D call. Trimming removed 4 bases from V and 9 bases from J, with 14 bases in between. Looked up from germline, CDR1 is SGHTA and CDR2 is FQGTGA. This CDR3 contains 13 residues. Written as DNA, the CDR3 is TGTGCCAGCAGCTATCCCGATTCACGAACGCAGTATTTT. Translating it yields CASSYPDSRTQYF. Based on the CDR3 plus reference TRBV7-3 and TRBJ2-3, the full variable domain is GAGVSQTPSNKVTEKGKYVELRCDPISGHTALYWYRQSLGQGPEFLIYFQGTGAADDSGLPNDRFFAVRPEGSVSTLKIQRTERGDSAVYLCASSYPDSRTQYFGPGTRLTVL.

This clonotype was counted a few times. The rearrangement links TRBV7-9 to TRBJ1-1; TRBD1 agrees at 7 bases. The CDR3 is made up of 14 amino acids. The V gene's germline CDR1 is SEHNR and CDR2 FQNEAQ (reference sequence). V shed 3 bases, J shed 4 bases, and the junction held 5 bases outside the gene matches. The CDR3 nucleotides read TGTGCCAGCAGCTTTCCTTCAGGGGGCACTGAAGCTTTCTTT. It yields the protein CASSFPSGGTEAFF. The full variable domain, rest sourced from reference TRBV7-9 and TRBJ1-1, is DTGVSQNPRHKITKRGQNVTFRCDPISEHNRLYWYRQTLGQGPEFLTYFQNEAQLEKSRLLSDRFSAERPKGSFSTLEIQRTEQGDSAMYLCASSFPSGGTEAFFGQGTRLTVV.

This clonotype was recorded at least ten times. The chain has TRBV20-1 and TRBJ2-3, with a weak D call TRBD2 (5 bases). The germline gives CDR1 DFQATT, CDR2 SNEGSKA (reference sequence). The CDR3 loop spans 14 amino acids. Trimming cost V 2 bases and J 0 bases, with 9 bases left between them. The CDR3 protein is CSARMGASTDTQYF. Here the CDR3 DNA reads TGCAGTGCTAGAATGGGAGCTAGCACAGATACGCAGTATTTT.

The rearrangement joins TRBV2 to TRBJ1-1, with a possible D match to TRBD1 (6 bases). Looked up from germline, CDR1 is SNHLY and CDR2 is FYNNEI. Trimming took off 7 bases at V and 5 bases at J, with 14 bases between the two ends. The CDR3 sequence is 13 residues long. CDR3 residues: CASTREGGTEAFF. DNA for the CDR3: TGTGCCAGCACCCGCGAAGGGGGGACTGAAGCTTTCTTT.

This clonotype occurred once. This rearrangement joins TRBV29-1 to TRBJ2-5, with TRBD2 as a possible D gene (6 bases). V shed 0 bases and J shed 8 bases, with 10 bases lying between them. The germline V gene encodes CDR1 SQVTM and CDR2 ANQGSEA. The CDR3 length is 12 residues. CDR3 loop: CSVEEAGFTQYF. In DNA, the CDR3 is TGCAGCGTTGAAGAAGCGGGTTTCACCCAGTACTTC.

The CDR3 here is CSASGQGSDYTF. The DNA of the CDR3 is TGCAGTGCTAGTGGACAGGGAAGTGACTACACCTTC. The rearrangement joins TRBV20-1 to TRBJ1-2; 8 bases are shared with TRBD1. The CDR3 length is 12 residues. Trimming cost V 3 bases and J 10 bases; bases outside gene matches: 7. From germline, CDR1 is DFQATT and CDR2 SNEGSKA (reference sequence).